A selection of T cell receptor beta chains follows, all from one sample in a study of blood T cells in healthy people across ages. From the 5' RACE reads, TCRdb called clonotypes with MiXCR, one entry per CDR3 protein. The sample shows hundreds of thousands of distinct CDR3 sequences, 55% to 70% of them seen only once. The sequencing input was blood. The source is a man younger than 45 in good health. Both conserved end residues are part of each CDR3. Fields, in order: J gene, clone size, D gene, V gene, CDR3 protein, CDR3 DNA. D genes are given only for firm matches. A clone size is listed for some rows: how often the clone was seen (once, few, many), or a class if it is expanded.

TRBJ2-5,few,TRBD2,TRBV20-1,CSARSGGQETQYF,TGCAGTGCTAGGTCGGGGGGTCAAGAGACCCAGTACTTC
TRBJ2-5,few,.,TRBV21-1,CASSKAGQASTGQYF,TGTGCCAGCAGCAAAGCGGGACAGGCCTCGACGGGGCAGTACTTC
TRBJ2-5,.,.,TRBV10-3,CAISERDGETQYF,TGTGCCATCAGTGAGAGGGATGGAGAGACCCAGTACTTC
TRBJ1-2,few,TRBD1,TRBV10-3,CAISDPGQGGGYTF,TGTGCCATCAGTGACCCCGGGCAGGGGGGAGGCTACACCTTC
TRBJ1-5,.,.,TRBV6-4,CASSDGENQPQHF,TGTGCCAGCAGTGATGGGGAGAATCAGCCCCAGCATTTT
TRBJ2-7,.,.,TRBV20-1,CSATREFLTYEQYF,TGCAGTGCGACCCGGGAGTTCCTCACCTACGAGCAGTACTTC
TRBJ2-1,once,TRBD2,TRBV13,CASSSLGGGEQFF,TGTGCCAGCAGCTCCCTCGGGGGGGGTGAGCAGTTCTTC
TRBJ2-1,.,.,TRBV5-1,CASSLAGTPGNEQFF,TGCGCCAGCAGCCTAGCCGGGACCCCCGGCAATGAGCAGTTCTTC
TRBJ2-5,.,.,TRBV5-1,CASRGDLYQETQYF,TGCGCCAGCAGGGGGGACCTGTACCAAGAGACCCAGTACTTC
TRBJ2-3,.,TRBD2,TRBV6-4,CASSDLAGGDTQYF,TGTGCCAGCAGTGACCTAGCGGGAGGGGATACGCAGTATTTT
TRBJ2-3,few,.,TRBV12-5,CASYGVPDTQYF,TGTGCTAGCTACGGGGTGCCAGATACGCAGTATTTT
TRBJ2-3,few,.,TRBV7-2,CASSLGGAGSTDTQYF,TGTGCCAGCAGCTTAGGGGGGGCAGGCAGCACAGATACGCAGTATTTT
TRBJ1-2,.,.,TRBV5-1,CASGLDEGTVTVWGYTF,TGCGCCAGCGGCCTAGATGAAGGGACGGTGACCGTATGGGGCTACACCTTC
TRBJ2-7,.,TRBD2,TRBV29-1,CSVGGGYYYEQYF,TGCAGCGTTGGCGGGGGTTACTACTACGAGCAGTACTTC
TRBJ2-1,.,.,TRBV27,CASGVGGEQFF,TGTGCCAGCGGCGTAGGTGGGGAGCAGTTCTTC
TRBJ2-7,.,.,TRBV4-2,CASSPPARSYEQYF,TGTGCCAGCAGCCCCCCCGCGAGGTCCTACGAGCAGTACTTC
TRBJ1-6,.,.,TRBV12-3/TRBV12-4,CASSSQAADSPLHF,TGTGCCAGCAGTTCTCAGGCAGCGGATTCACCCCTCCACTTT
TRBJ2-5,once,TRBD2,TRBV29-1,CSVLRLAGGPQETQYF,TGCAGCGTTCTCCGACTAGCGGGAGGGCCCCAAGAGACCCAGTACTTC
TRBJ2-1,.,.,TRBV20-1,CSASIFYTDNEQFF,TGCAGTGCTAGTATCTTCTATACGGACAATGAGCAGTTCTTC
TRBJ2-7,.,.,TRBV7-9,CASSLNTDEQYF,TGTGCCAGCAGCTTAAACACAGACGAGCAGTACTTC
TRBJ2-7,few,TRBD1,TRBV6-2/TRBV6-3,CASSYPGTGSYEQYF,TGTGCCAGCAGTTACCCCGGGACAGGGTCCTACGAGCAGTACTTC
TRBJ1-2,.,.,TRBV18,CASSPDRLSNYGYTF,TGTGCCAGCTCACCGGATAGACTATCTAACTATGGCTACACCTTC
TRBJ2-5,.,.,TRBV7-2,CASSLQPGQLQETQYF,TGTGCCAGCAGCTTACAACCCGGTCAGCTCCAAGAGACCCAGTACTTC
TRBJ1-2,few,.,TRBV2,CASSDRGGNYGYTF,TGTGCCAGCAGTGATCGAGGCGGCAACTATGGCTACACCTTC
TRBJ2-1,.,.,TRBV4-3,CASSPRLVSYNEQFF,TGCGCCAGCAGCCCACGACTAGTCTCCTACAATGAGCAGTTCTTC
TRBJ2-3,.,.,TRBV2,CASGGNTLTEAQYF,TGTGCCAGCGGTGGGAACACCCTCACAGAGGCGCAGTATTTT
TRBJ1-2,.,TRBD1,TRBV12-3/TRBV12-4,CASSGGQRNYGYTF,TGTGCCAGCAGTGGGGGACAGAGAAACTATGGCTACACCTTC
TRBJ2-2,.,.,TRBV7-9,CASSLETTNTGELFF,TGTGCCAGCAGCTTAGAGACAACGAACACCGGGGAGCTGTTTTTT
TRBJ2-1,many,.,TRBV7-2,CATAPGFYEQFF,TGTGCCACCGCTCCGGGGTTCTATGAGCAGTTCTTC
TRBJ2-3,once,.,TRBV20-1,CSAPRASTDTQYF,TGCAGTGCTCCGAGGGCCTCCACAGATACGCAGTATTTT
TRBJ2-1,.,TRBD2,TRBV5-1,CASSPGGTSGIYEQFF,TGCGCCAGCAGCCCCGGCGGGACTAGCGGGATCTATGAGCAGTTCTTC
TRBJ2-5,.,TRBD1,TRBV5-1,CASSQRTNAGTGVQGETQYF,TGCGCCAGCAGCCAACGGACAAACGCGGGGACAGGGGTTCAGGGAGAGACCCAGTACTTC
TRBJ1-4,.,.,TRBV5-1,CASSLALTGNEKLFF,TGCGCCAGCAGCTTGGCGCTCACAGGGAATGAAAAACTGTTTTTT
TRBJ1-1,.,.,TRBV29-1,CSVGRKQGTEAFF,TGCAGCGTCGGGCGGAAACAGGGAACTGAAGCTTTCTTT
TRBJ2-7,.,TRBD1,TRBV20-1,CSARGTGEYEQYF,TGCAGTGCTAGAGGGACAGGGGAATACGAGCAGTACTTC
TRBJ2-7,.,TRBD2,TRBV29-1,CSVRAGGSYEQYF,TGCAGCGTTAGGGCGGGAGGCTCCTACGAGCAGTACTTC
TRBJ2-7,.,.,TRBV7-2,CASSYMQTGVNEQYF,TGTGCCAGCAGCTACATGCAGACAGGAGTAAACGAGCAGTACTTC
TRBJ2-7,.,.,TRBV5-1,CASSLVPAGNEQYF,TGCGCCAGCAGCTTGGTACCGGCAGGTAACGAGCAGTACTTC
TRBJ2-1,.,TRBD2,TRBV20-1,CSARDREGRRSGGAGNEQFF,TGCAGTGCTAGAGATAGGGAGGGACGAAGAAGCGGGGGGGCCGGAAATGAGCAGTTCTTC
TRBJ1-2,.,.,TRBV20-1,CSAKRQLANYGYTF,TGCAGTGCAAAACGACAGTTAGCAAACTATGGCTACACCTTC
TRBJ2-1,few,TRBD2,TRBV20-1,CSAEAGAGGDNEQFF,TGCAGTGCGGAAGCTGGAGCGGGGGGGGACAATGAGCAGTTCTTC
TRBJ2-7,.,TRBD2,TRBV4-2,CASSQPALAGGYEQYF,TGTGCCAGCAGCCAACCCGCCTTAGCGGGGGGCTACGAGCAGTACTTC
TRBJ2-3,few,.,TRBV4-1,CASSQVNLVSTDTQYF,TGCGCCAGCAGCCAAGTTAATCTGGTTAGCACAGATACGCAGTATTTT